This T cell receptor (beta chain) was recovered during a study of blood T cell repertoires in COVID-19. The wider study: Sites across the United States, Italy and Spain contributed samples from acute and convalescent COVID-19.

The V and J ends lost 6 bases and 5 bases, in that order; junction bases with no gene match: 5. Germline-derived CDR1 and CDR2 are SQVTM and ANQGSEA. The CDR3 spans 12 residues. In the original processing: Counts of nucleated cells, estimated from reference gene primer amplification, were obtained. The table came from immunoSEQ multiplex PCR; TCRdb's copy has only in-frame clones and leaves some out. Clone size and V and J calls were adopted from that table, with D and trimming inferred from the DNA. The sample consists of around 360,000 clones, 87% of them appearing once. The clonotype was recovered from a woman between 25 and 40 years old with COVID-19, enrolled during active disease. The source material was peripheral blood. This rearrangement joins TRBV29-1 to TRBJ2-3; 7 bases are shared with TRBD2. The CDR3 DNA reads as TGCAGCGTCCGCGCGGGAGAAGATACGCAGTATTTT. It codes for CSVRAGEDTQYF.